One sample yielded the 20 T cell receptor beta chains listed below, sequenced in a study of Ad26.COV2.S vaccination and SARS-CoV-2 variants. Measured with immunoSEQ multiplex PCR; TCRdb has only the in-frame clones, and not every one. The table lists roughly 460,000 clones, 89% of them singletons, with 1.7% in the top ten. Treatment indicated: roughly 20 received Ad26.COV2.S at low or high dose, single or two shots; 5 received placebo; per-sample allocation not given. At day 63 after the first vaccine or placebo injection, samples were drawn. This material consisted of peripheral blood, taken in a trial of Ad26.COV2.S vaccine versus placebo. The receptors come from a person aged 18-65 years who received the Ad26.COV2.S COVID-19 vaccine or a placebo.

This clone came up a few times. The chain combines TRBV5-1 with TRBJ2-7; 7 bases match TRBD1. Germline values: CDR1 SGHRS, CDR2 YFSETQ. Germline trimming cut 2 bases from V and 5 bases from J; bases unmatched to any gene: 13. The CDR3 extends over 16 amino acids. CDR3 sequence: CASSFDSPRQGHEQYF. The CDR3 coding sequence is TGCGCCAGCAGCTTCGACTCACCCAGACAGGGCCACGAGCAGTACTTC.

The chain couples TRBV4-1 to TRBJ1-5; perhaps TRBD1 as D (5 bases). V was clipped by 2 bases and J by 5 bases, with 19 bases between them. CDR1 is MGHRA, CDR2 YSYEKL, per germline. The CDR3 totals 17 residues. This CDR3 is CASSQLSTAGTYQPQHF. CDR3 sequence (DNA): TGCGCCAGCAGCCAACTTTCGACAGCGGGGACTTATCAGCCCCAGCATTTT.

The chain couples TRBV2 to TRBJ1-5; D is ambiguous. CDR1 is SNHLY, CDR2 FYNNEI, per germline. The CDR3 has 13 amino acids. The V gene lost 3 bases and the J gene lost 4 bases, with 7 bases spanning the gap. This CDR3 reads CASSDSGNQPQHF. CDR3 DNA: TGTGCCAGCAGTGATTCGGGTAATCAGCCCCAGCATTTT.

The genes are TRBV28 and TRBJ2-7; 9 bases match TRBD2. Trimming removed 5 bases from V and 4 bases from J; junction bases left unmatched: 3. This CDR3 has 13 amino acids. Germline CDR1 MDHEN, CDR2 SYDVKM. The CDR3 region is CASSVAGEYEQYF. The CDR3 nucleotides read TGTGCCAGCAGTGTAGCGGGAGAATACGAGCAGTACTTC.

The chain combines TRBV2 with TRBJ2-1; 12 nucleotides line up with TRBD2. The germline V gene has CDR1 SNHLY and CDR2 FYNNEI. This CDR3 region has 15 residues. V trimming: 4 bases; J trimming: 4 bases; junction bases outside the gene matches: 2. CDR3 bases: TGTGCCAGCAGTGCCGGGACTAGCGGGTACAATGAGCAGTTCTTC. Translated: CASSAGTSGYNEQFF.

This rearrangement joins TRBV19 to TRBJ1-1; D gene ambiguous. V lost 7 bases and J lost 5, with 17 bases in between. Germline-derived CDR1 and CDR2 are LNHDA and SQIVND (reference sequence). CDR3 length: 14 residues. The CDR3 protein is CASKGGSLGTEAFF. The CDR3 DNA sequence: TGTGCCAGTAAGGGAGGATCTCTAGGGACTGAAGCTTTCTTT.

DNA for the CDR3: TGTGCCAGCAGCCGACCCACAGGGGACACCGGGGAGCTGTTTTTT. This encodes CASSRPTGDTGELFF. The genes are TRBV11-2 and TRBJ2-2; the match to TRBD1 covers 7 bases. There are 15 residues in the CDR3. Germline V gene lookup returns CDR1 SGHAT and CDR2 FQNNGV. Unmatched junction bases numbered 6, after V lost 5 bases and J lost 3 bases.

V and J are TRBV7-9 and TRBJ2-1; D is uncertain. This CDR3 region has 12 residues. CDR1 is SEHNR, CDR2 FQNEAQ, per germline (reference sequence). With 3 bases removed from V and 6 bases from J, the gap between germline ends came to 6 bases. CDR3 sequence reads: CASSFFGNEQFF. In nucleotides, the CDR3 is TGTGCCAGCAGCTTTTTTGGCAATGAGCAGTTCTTC.

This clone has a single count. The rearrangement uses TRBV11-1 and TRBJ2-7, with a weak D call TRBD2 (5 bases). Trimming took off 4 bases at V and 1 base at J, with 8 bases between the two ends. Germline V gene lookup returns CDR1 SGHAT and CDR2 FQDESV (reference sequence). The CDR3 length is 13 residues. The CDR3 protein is CASSWELSYEQYF. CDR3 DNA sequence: TGTGCCAGCAGCTGGGAGCTTTCCTACGAGCAGTACTTC.

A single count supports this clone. The CDR3 loop reads CAWSVLFGSSYNEQFF. CDR3 nucleotides: TGTGCCTGGAGTGTACTGTTTGGGAGCTCCTACAATGAGCAGTTCTTC. The rearrangement links TRBV30 to TRBJ2-1, with D perhaps TRBD2 (5 bases). Germline V gene data show CDR1 as GTSNPN and CDR2 as SVGIG (reference sequence). The CDR3 covers 16 residues. V lost 0 bases, J lost 0 bases, and 12 bases lay in between.

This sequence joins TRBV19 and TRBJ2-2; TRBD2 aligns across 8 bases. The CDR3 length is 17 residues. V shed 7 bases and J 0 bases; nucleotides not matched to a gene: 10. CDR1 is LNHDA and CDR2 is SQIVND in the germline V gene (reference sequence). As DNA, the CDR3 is TGTGCCAGTAAATCTGCGGGGGGACTGGCGAACACCGGGGAGCTGTTTTTT. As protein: CASKSAGGLANTGELFF. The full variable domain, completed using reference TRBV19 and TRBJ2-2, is DGGITQSPKYLFRKEGQNVTLSCEQNLNHDAMYWYRQDPGQGLRLIYYSQIVNDFQKGDIAEGYSVSREKKESFPLTVTSAQKNPTAFYLCASKSAGGLANTGELFFGEGSRLTVL.

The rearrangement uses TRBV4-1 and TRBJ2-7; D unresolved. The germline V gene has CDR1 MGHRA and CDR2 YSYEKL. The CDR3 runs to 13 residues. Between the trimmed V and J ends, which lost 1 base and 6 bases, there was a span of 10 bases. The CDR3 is CASSQVAAFEQYF. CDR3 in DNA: TGCGCCAGCAGCCAAGTCGCGGCGTTCGAGCAGTACTTC.

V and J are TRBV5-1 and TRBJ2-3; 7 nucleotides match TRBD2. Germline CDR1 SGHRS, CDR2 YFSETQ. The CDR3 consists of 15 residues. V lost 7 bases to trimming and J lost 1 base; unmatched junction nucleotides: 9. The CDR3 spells CASRPWGGGTDTQYF. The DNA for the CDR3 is TGCGCCAGCCGCCCCTGGGGAGGGGGCACAGATACGCAGTATTTT. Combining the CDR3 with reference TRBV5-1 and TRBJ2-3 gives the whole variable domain KAGVTQTPRYLIKTRGQQVTLSCSPISGHRSVSWYQQTPGQGLQFLFEYFSETQRNKGNFPGRFSGRQFSNSRSEMNVSTLELGDSALYLCASRPWGGGTDTQYFGPGTRLTVL.

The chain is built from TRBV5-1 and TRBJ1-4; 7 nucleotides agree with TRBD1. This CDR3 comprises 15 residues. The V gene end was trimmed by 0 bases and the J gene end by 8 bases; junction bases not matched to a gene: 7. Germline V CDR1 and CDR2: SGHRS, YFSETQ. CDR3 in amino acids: CASSLATGSREKLFF. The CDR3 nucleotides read TGCGCCAGCAGCTTGGCGACAGGGTCGAGGGAAAAACTGTTTTTT.

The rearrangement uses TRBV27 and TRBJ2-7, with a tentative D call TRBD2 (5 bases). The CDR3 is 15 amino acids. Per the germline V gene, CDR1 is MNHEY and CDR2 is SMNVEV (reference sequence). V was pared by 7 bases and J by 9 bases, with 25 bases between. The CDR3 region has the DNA TGTGCCAGCACCGGGGAGCTACGTGGGGTTCTCGGGCAGTACTTC. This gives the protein CASTGELRGVLGQYF.

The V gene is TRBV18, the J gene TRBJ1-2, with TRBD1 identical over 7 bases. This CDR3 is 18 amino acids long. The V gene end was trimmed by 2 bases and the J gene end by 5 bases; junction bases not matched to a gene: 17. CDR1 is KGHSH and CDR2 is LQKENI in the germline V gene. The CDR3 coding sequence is TGTGCCAGCTCACCAACCCCTCTCGGACAGGCCTCTGGGTATGGCTACACCTTC. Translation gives CASSPTPLGQASGYGYTF.

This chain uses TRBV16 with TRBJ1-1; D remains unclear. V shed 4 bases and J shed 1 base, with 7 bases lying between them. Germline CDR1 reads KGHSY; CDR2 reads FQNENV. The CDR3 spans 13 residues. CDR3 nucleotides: TGTGCCAGCAGCCCACTTGGGAACACTGAAGCTTTCTTT. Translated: CASSPLGNTEAFF.

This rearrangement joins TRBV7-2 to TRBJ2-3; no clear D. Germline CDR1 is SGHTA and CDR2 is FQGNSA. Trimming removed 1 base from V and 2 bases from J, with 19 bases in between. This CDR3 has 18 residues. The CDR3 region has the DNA TGTGCCAGCAGCTTAGGTCCGTCGGCTAGACCTCTCACAGATACGCAGTATTTT. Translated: CASSLGPSARPLTDTQYF.

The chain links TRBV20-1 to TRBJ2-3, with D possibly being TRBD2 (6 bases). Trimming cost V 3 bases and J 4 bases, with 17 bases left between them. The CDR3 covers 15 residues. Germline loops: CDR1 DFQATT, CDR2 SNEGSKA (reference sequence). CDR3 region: CSASTAGGKADTQYF. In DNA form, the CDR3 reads TGCAGTGCTAGTACCGCGGGCGGGAAAGCAGATACGCAGTATTTT.

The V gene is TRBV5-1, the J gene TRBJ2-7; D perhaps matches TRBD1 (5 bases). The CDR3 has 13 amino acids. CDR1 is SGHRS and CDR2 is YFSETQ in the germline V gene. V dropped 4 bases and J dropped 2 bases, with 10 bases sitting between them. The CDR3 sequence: CASSLRQTYEQYF. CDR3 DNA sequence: TGCGCCAGCAGCCTGCGACAGACCTACGAGCAGTACTTC.